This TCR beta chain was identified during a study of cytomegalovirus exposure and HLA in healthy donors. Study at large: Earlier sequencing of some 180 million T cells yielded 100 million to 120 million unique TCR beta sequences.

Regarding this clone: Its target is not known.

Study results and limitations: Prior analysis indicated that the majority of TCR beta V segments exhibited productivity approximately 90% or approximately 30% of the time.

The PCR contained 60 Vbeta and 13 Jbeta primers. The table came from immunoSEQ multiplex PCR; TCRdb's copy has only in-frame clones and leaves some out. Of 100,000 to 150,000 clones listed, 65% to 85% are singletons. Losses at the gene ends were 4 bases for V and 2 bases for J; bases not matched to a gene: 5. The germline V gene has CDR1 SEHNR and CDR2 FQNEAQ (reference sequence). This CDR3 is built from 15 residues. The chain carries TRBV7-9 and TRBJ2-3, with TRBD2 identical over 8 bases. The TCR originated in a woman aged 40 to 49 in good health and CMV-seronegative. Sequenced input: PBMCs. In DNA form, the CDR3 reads TGTGCCAGCAGCTCGACTAGCGTCGACACAGATACGCAGTATTTT. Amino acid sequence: CASSSTSVDTDTQYF.